This T cell receptor (beta chain) came from a study of cytomegalovirus exposure and HLA in healthy donors. PCR employed 60 Vbeta and 13 Jbeta primers. Here immunoSEQ multiplex PCR was the method, and the copy in TCRdb shows in-frame clones only, minus some. In the table there are roughly 88,000 clones, nearly 70% of which are singletons. Study results and limitations: The likely origin of a cluster of highly shared sequence variants was a sequencing artifact. As a later analysis showed, several of the most significant clusters appeared to be linked to common viral pathogens.

As concerns this clone: The antigen remains unidentified.

These donors counted as nominally healthy when sampled, but unrecorded immune exposures were likely. V was clipped by 8 bases and J by 3 bases, with 14 bases between them. The CDR3 covers 13 residues. Per germline, CDR1 MDHEN and CDR2 SYDVKM. The receptor's source is a man aged 50 to 59 in good health and CMV-seronegative. What was sequenced was PBMCs. This chain connects TRBV28 to TRBJ2-7; weak D call: TRBD1 (5 bases). The CDR3 loop is CASRTTNSYEQYF. CDR3 bases: TGTGCCAGCCGGACAACGAACAGCTACGAGCAGTACTTC.